This T cell receptor (beta chain) was captured by sequencing in a study of human CD8 memory T cell subsets. A UMI-labeled 5' RACE approach was the method that produced the TCR beta libraries. Reprocessing the 5' RACE reads, TCRdb reports a single entry for every CDR3 protein and omits DNA. This sample's table has more than 6,500 distinct CDR3 sequences. This CDR3 has 15 amino acids. Germline V gene data show CDR1 as MDHEN and CDR2 as SYDVKM. The authors defined TPEX cells as CCR7+ PD-1+ TIGIT+ early memory CD8+ T cells carrying exhausted-like traits. Study-wide results and limits: Higher diversity in stem-like memory T cells than in precursor exhausted T cells was suggested by Chao1 estimates. High diversity, at similar levels, marked stem-like memory and precursor exhausted T cells but not effector memory cells. The authors found that stem-like memory and precursor exhausted T cell repertoires overlapped minimally.

This clonotype is classed as large by frequency. The antigen is not known. The sequence was collected from a human donor in good health. The sample comprised CD8+ T cells from PBMCs. The chain employs TRBV28 and TRBJ2-7. The CDR3 is CASSYRVGVEYEQYF.